Here is one T cell receptor (beta chain) with its context. The sample is drawn from a study of blood T cell repertoires in COVID-19. As for the study in general: From the United States, Italy and Spain came samples of acute and convalescent COVID-19. T cells, B-cell-depleted T cells, or PBMCs supplied cDNA or gDNA.

Trimming cost V 9 bases and J 2 bases; bases outside gene matches: 6. The CDR3 totals 14 residues. CDR1 is PRHDT, CDR2 FYEKMQ, per germline (reference sequence). Per the authors' pipeline: Amplification of reference gene primers was used by the study to estimate nucleated cell counts. Repertoires were generated with immunoSEQ multiplex PCR, while TCRdb's copy carries only in-frame clones and drops some. The V and J calls and clone size are taken from that table; D and trimming were inferred from the DNA. The sample holds 200,000 to 250,000 clones, over 70% seen once. The sequence came from a woman in her 70s with acute or convalescent COVID-19. Material: peripheral blood. The chain uses TRBV13 and TRBJ2-1; 8 bases align to TRBD1. CDR3 sequence (DNA): TGTGCCAGTAGAGGACAGGGCACCTACAATGAGCAGTTCTTC. Translation gives CASRGQGTYNEQFF. Using reference TRBV13 and TRBJ2-1 for the parts outside the CDR3, the full variable domain is AAGVIQSPRHLIKEKRETATLKCYPIPRHDTVYWYQQGPGQDPQFLISFYEKMQSDKGSIPDRFSAQQFSDYHSELNMSSLELGDSALYFCASRGQGTYNEQFFGPGTRLTVL.